This paragraph covers one TCR beta chain sequence. What it recognizes is unknown. TCRdb re-analysed the reads in MiXCR, keeping a single row per CDR3 protein. The table lists roughly 120,000 distinct CDR3 sequences, more than 30% of them singletons. The V gene lost 2 bases and the J gene lost 2 bases, with 9 bases spanning the gap. The CDR3 has 14 residues. Germline lookup yields CDR1 SGHVS and CDR2 FQNEAQ. This sample was included in a study of T cell repertoires in cytomegalovirus infection. The chain has TRBV7-8 and TRBJ1-2, with a tentative D call TRBD1 (5 bases). This specimen was CD8+ T cells from cultured PBMCs, taken from culture after CMV antigen stimulation. The sequence derives from a human donor in good health (CMV status not recorded). Some clones in this sample may be carry-over from other donors' samples. CDR3 DNA sequence: TGTGCCAGCAGCTTATACGGGGGGAACTATGGCTACACCTTC. Translated, it gives CASSLYGGNYGYTF.